This T cell receptor beta chain was profiled in a study of blood T cell repertoires in COVID-19. This clone appeared once. Patients of the Seattle cohort, enrolled during active infection, were followed longitudinally. Germline-derived CDR1 and CDR2 are LNHNV and YYDKDF (reference sequence). J lost 8 bases, V lost 8 bases, and 4 bases had no gene match. The CDR3 length is 12 residues. TCRdb's table, derived via immunoSEQ multiplex PCR, lists solely in-frame clones and lacks some. Among 330,000 or so clones listed, 89% were seen once. The specimen sequenced was peripheral blood. This chain links TRBV15 with TRBJ1-3, with TRBD1 matching 9 bases. This sequence was found in a woman aged 55-70 years with COVID-19, enrolled during active disease. CDR3 in DNA: TGTGCCACCGGGACAGGGTCAGACACCATATATTTT. Protein: CATGTGSDTIYF.